This T cell receptor (beta chain) was captured by sequencing in a study of T cells in Graves' hyperthyroidism and ophthalmopathy. The sample holds a few counts of this clonotype. What it binds is not known. Among ophthalmopathy patients, the Clinical Activity Score reached at least 3, the NOSPECS grade reached at least 4, and duration remained under 3 months. It was uncontrolled infection, other autoimmune disease, pregnancy or lactation that excluded patients. Every diagnosis used clinical symptoms, serum thyroxine and TRAb, thyroid ultrasound and orbital computed tomography. This CDR3 region has 16 residues. CDR1 and CDR2 (germline): MNHNS, SASEGT. Trimming stripped 7 bases from V and 0 bases from J, with 16 bases between. Findings and caveats of the study: Blood also held most thyroid clonotypes expanded beyond 0.001.

Amplified regions were TCR beta CDR3 sequences from RNA transcripts. The HTBI primer set drove a first-round RT-PCR of the TCR CDR3. One entry per CDR3 protein, called by TCRdb with MiXCR from the multiplex PCR reads. The repertoire has about 410,000 distinct CDR3 sequences, 14% to 15% of them found once; the top ten carry 13%. The clonotype was recovered from a man in his late teens or twenties with Graves' ophthalmopathy. The genes are TRBV6-1 and TRBJ2-1; tentative D call: TRBD2 (6 bases). Sequenced material: blood. Written as DNA, the CDR3 is TGTGCCAGCAACAAAGATCGCGGGACCTCCTACAATGAGCAGTTCTTC. It yields the protein CASNKDRGTSYNEQFF.